The 20 T cell receptor beta chains below come from one sample, sequenced in a study of T cell repertoires in cytomegalovirus infection. TCRdb itself ran the reads through MiXCR, one entry per CDR3 protein. Seen here are 300,000 to 400,000 distinct CDR3 sequences, roughly 18% observed once, and the top ten hold 8.5% to 10%. The specimen sequenced was PBMCs. All receptors come from a human donor in good health (CMV status not recorded). Some clones in this sample may be carry-over from other donors' samples.

The genes are TRBV23-1 and TRBJ2-7; no reliable D call. TRBV23-1 is an open reading frame whose function is uncertain. The CDR3 runs to 15 residues. V lost 3 bases to trimming and J lost 3 bases, with 15 bases between them. The CDR3 loop reads CASSHSLRAHYEQYF. CDR3 nucleotide sequence: TGCGCCAGCAGTCATAGTCTCCGTGCCCACTACGAGCAGTACTTC.

This chain links TRBV10-3 with TRBJ1-1; D ambiguous. Germline V lookup: CDR1 ENHRY, CDR2 SYGVKD. Trimming shortened V by 6 bases and J by 4 bases, and 9 bases separated the two germline ends. The CDR3 consists of 12 residues. This CDR3 reads CAISEDGTEAFF. The CDR3 region has the DNA TGTGCCATCAGCGAGGACGGCACTGAAGCTTTCTTT.

The chain recombines TRBV7-9 with TRBJ2-7, with D perhaps matching TRBD2 (6 bases). CDR3 length equals 14 residues. V was pared by 2 bases and J by 6 bases, with 14 bases between. The germline gives CDR1 SEHNR, CDR2 FQNEAQ (reference sequence). The CDR3 DNA follows: TGTGCCAGCAGCTTATTAGCGGTGGGTTCCGAGCAGTACTTC. Translating gives CASSLLAVGSEQYF. Supplemented by reference TRBV7-9 and TRBJ2-7, the full variable domain reads DTGVSQNPRHKITKRGQNVTFRCDPISEHNRLYWYRQTLGQGPEFLTYFQNEAQLEKSRLLSDRFSAERPKGSFSTLEIQRTEQGDSAMYLCASSLLAVGSEQYFGPGTRLTVT.

The rearrangement links TRBV19 to TRBJ1-1; D is unclear. The V gene lost 8 bases and the J gene lost 6 bases, with 7 bases spanning the gap. CDR1 LNHDA and CDR2 SQIVND come from the germline V gene (reference sequence). The CDR3 is 10 residues long. The CDR3 here is CASLGAEAFF. CDR3 nucleotide sequence: TGTGCCAGTTTAGGAGCTGAAGCTTTCTTT.

This clonotype occurred a few times. V is TRBV7-2 and J is TRBJ2-7; TRBD2 matches 7 bases. Germline CDR1 and CDR2: SGHTA and FQGNSA. The V segment lost 4 bases and the J segment 3 bases; nucleotides outside the gene matches: 6. The CDR3 is made up of 14 amino acids. The CDR3 sequence: CASSWWGGDYEQYF. Written as DNA, the CDR3 is TGTGCCAGCAGCTGGTGGGGGGGAGACTACGAGCAGTACTTC.

The gene calls are TRBV5-4 and TRBJ2-5, with 13 nucleotides matching TRBD2. With V trimmed by 4 bases and J by 5 bases, 11 bases remained unmatched. The CDR3 is 17 amino acids. Germline CDR1 reads SGHNT; CDR2 reads YYREEE (reference sequence). The chain's CDR3 is CASSLGLAGAPRETQYF. The CDR3 coding sequence is TGTGCCAGCAGCCTAGGACTAGCGGGGGCCCCGCGTGAGACCCAGTACTTC.

The CDR3 region has the DNA TGTGCCAGTAGTATAGCGGGACTAGCACCCGAGCAGTACTTC. The encoded protein is CASSIAGLAPEQYF. This chain uses TRBV19 with TRBJ2-7; 9 nucleotides line up with TRBD2. Germline CDR1 reads LNHDA; CDR2 reads SQIVND (reference sequence). CDR3 length equals 14 residues. V lost 1 base, J lost 6 bases, and 4 bases stayed unmatched.

The chain has TRBV5-5 and TRBJ2-7, with 11 bases matching TRBD1. The CDR3 is 15 residues long. With V trimmed by 3 bases and J by 2 bases, 4 bases remained unmatched. CDR1 SGHKS and CDR2 YYEKEE come from the germline V gene (reference sequence). CDR3 nucleotides: TGTGCCAGCAGCTCCGGACAGGGGGCTACCTACGAGCAGTACTTC. Protein sequence: CASSSGQGATYEQYF.

This clonotype was observed at least ten times. The rearrangement uses TRBV6-1 and TRBJ2-7; D possibly corresponds to TRBD1 (6 bases). The CDR3 loop spans 11 amino acids. V gave up 8 bases and J gave up 7 bases, with 12 bases separating them. CDR1 MNHNS and CDR2 SASEGT come from the germline V gene. The CDR3 reads CASGTYGEQYF. In DNA, the CDR3 is TGTGCCAGCGGGACATACGGTGAGCAGTACTTC.

In its sample, this clonotype was seen a few times. The V and J genes are TRBV2 and TRBJ2-2, with a possible D match to TRBD2 (6 bases). The CDR3 extends over 15 amino acids. Looked up from germline, CDR1 is SNHLY and CDR2 is FYNNEI. The V end lost 3 bases, the J end lost 3 bases, and 11 bases lay between the germline ends. The CDR3 sequence: CASSDGGTHTGELFF. In DNA form, the CDR3 reads TGTGCCAGCAGTGATGGGGGGACTCACACCGGGGAGCTGTTTTTT.

In this sample, this clonotype turned up a few times. The chain uses TRBV5-1 and TRBJ1-1; D not resolved. Trimming pared 5 bases from V and 0 bases from J, leaving 11 bases between. This CDR3 has 14 residues. CDR1 is SGHRS and CDR2 is YFSETQ in the germline V gene. The CDR3 reads CASRNLSVNTEAFF. CDR3 in DNA: TGCGCCAGCAGAAATTTATCGGTGAACACTGAAGCTTTCTTT.

This rearrangement joins TRBV19 to TRBJ1-2; D is unclear. The CDR3 consists of 15 residues. The V and J ends lost 7 bases and 5 bases respectively, with 20 bases between them. CDR1 is LNHDA and CDR2 is SQIVND in the germline V gene (reference sequence). This CDR3 reads CASTPIRTDLYGYTF. The CDR3 bases are TGTGCCAGTACCCCGATCCGGACGGACCTATATGGCTACACCTTC.

This clonotype was counted ten times or more. The rearrangement links TRBV6-1 to TRBJ2-5; D gene unclear. The CDR3 spans 17 residues. Germline assignment: CDR1 MNHNS and CDR2 SASEGT. Trimming shortened V by 5 bases and J by 1 base, and 20 bases separated the two germline ends. The CDR3 DNA reads as TGTGCCAGCAGTCATGCCCCGGCAGCGAACATCCAAGAGACCCAGTACTTC. Its protein is CASSHAPAANIQETQYF.

This clonotype showed up many times. The chain is built from TRBV7-2 and TRBJ2-7; D could derive from TRBD1 or TRBD2 (6 bases each). The CDR3 length is 17 residues. Trimming cost V 4 bases and J 4 bases, with 23 bases left between them. The germline gives CDR1 SGHTA, CDR2 FQGNSA. The chain's CDR3 is CASSSSGPTGARYEQYF. Here the CDR3 DNA reads TGTGCCAGCAGCTCCTCTGGCCCCACGGGGGCGCGATACGAGCAGTACTTC.

The gene calls are TRBV2 and TRBJ1-6; a weak D match, TRBD1 (5 bases). Germline-derived CDR1 and CDR2 are SNHLY and FYNNEI. The CDR3 has 14 amino acids. V lost 5 bases and J lost 10, with 15 bases in between. Written as DNA, the CDR3 is TGTGCCAGCAGTACACTTGTTGCAGGGTCACCCCTCCACTTT. Translating it yields CASSTLVAGSPLHF. The whole variable domain, filled in from reference TRBV2 and TRBJ1-6, reads EPEVTQTPSHQVTQMGQEVILRCVPISNHLYFYWYRQILGQKVEFLVSFYNNEISEKSEIFDDQFSVERPDGSNFTLKIRSTKLEDSAMYFCASSTLVAGSPLHFGNGTRLTVT.

This clonotype was picked up a small number of times. The chain has TRBV7-2 and TRBJ2-1; D is undetermined. The CDR3 covers 12 residues. The germline V gene has CDR1 SGHTA and CDR2 FQGNSA. Trimming removed 1 base from V and 8 bases from J, with 6 bases in between. CDR3 amino acids: CASSLVGYEQFF. For the CDR3, the DNA is TGTGCCAGCAGCTTAGTGGGATATGAGCAGTTCTTC.

This clonotype was counted at least ten times. The V gene is TRBV6-1, the J gene TRBJ2-5, with D unresolved. V lost 6 bases to trimming and J lost 0 bases, with 11 bases between them. This CDR3 is built from 14 residues. Germline V gene lookup returns CDR1 MNHNS and CDR2 SASEGT. CDR3 sequence reads: CASSSDRYQETQYF. The CDR3 nucleotides are TGTGCCAGCAGCTCCGACCGCTACCAAGAGACCCAGTACTTC.

The chain carries TRBV20-1 and TRBJ1-1; D gene ambiguous. There are 13 residues in the CDR3. From germline, CDR1 is DFQATT and CDR2 SNEGSKA (reference sequence). The V end lost 5 bases, the J end lost 1 base, and 11 bases lay between the germline ends. The CDR3 nucleotides read TGCAGTGCTCAAGCGGACGGGAACACTGAAGCTTTCTTT. It encodes CSAQADGNTEAFF.

For the CDR3, the DNA is TGTGCCACCGAGACAGGGAGCGAGCAGTACTTC. This codes for CATETGSEQYF. This chain connects TRBV6-6 to TRBJ2-7, with TRBD1 matching over 7 bases. This CDR3 contains 11 residues. The V gene's germline CDR1 is MNHNY and CDR2 SVGAGI (reference sequence). After removal of 10 bases from V and 6 bases from J, the junction contained 6 bases not matched to a gene.

V is TRBV7-2 and J is TRBJ2-5; TRBD1 might be the D (6 bases). The CDR3 covers 14 residues. Deletions cut 6 bases from V and 0 bases from J, with 11 bases between. Germline-derived CDR1 and CDR2 are SGHTA and FQGNSA. CDR3 in amino acids: CASRSDRYQETQYF. CDR3 DNA sequence: TGTGCCAGCAGATCGGACAGATACCAAGAGACCCAGTACTTC.